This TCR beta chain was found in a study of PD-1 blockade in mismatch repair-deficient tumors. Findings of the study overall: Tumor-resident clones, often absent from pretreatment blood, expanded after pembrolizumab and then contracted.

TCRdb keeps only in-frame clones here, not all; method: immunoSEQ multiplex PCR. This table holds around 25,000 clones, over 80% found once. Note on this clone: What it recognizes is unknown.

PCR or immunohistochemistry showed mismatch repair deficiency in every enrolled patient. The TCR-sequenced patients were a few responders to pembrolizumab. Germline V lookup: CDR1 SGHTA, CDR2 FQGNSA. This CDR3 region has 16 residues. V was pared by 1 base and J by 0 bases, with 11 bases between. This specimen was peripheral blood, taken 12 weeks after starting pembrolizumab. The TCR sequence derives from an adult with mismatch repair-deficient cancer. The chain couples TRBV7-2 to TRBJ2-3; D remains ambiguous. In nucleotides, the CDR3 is TGTGCCAGCAGCTTAGGCCTGCAGGCCAGCACAGATACGCAGTATTTT. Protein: CASSLGLQASTDTQYF.